This TCR beta chain appears in the sequencing data of a study of vaccination effects on CD4 cells after COVID-19. With approximately ten days of culture completed, CD4+ T cells were isolated. Half the medium was replaced with IL-2 medium on days 3 and 7. Method: immunoSEQ multiplex PCR; TCRdb's copy keeps in-frame clones and lacks some. The data show tens of thousands of clones, roughly 80% seen once. In the case of this clone: The antigen remains unidentified.

The CDR3 contains 15 residues. V lost 0 bases and J lost 1, with 9 bases in between. Germline values: CDR1 LGHNA, CDR2 YNFKEQ. The starting material was CD4+ T cells from PBMCs cultured without peptide, obtained before COVID-19 vaccination. The rearrangement uses TRBV4-2 and TRBJ1-1; D might be TRBD1 (6 bases). The TCR originated in a human donor who received a COVID-19 vaccine. CDR3 loop: CASSQESGANTEAFF. Written as DNA, the CDR3 is TGTGCCAGCAGCCAAGAGTCAGGGGCGAACACTGAAGCTTTCTTT.